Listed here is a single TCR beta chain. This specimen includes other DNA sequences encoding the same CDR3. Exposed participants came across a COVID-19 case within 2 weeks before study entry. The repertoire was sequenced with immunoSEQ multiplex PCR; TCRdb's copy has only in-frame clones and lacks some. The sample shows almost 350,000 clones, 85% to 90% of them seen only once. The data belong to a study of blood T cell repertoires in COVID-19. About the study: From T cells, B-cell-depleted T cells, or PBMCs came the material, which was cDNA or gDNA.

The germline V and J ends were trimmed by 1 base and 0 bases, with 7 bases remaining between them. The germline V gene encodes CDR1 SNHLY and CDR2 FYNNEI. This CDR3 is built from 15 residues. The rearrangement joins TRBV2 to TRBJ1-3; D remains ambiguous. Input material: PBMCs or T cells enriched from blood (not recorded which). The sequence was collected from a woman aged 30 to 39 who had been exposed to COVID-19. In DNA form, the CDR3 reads TGTGCCAGCAGTGAAGACTCGAGCTCTGGAAACACCATATATTTT. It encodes CASSEDSSSGNTIYF.